The sequence of this T cell receptor beta chain was determined in a study of T cells in Graves' hyperthyroidism and ophthalmopathy. It was RNA transcripts that yielded the amplified TCR beta CDR3 regions. When the TCR CDR3 underwent first-round RT-PCR, the HTBI primer set was used. TCRdb processed the multiplex PCR reads anew with MiXCR; each CDR3 protein has one entry. Among around 600,000 distinct CDR3 sequences listed, roughly 15% were seen once. This clonotype has at least ten counts. The specimen was blood. The sequence derives from a woman aged 45-59 years with Graves' ophthalmopathy.

The CDR3 DNA is TGTGCCAGCAGTGAATGGGGGGCGTCGAATTCACCCCTCCACTTT. Its translation is CASSEWGASNSPLHF. The J gene is TRBJ1-6, the V gene TRBV2; maybe TRBD1 (6 bases). With 2 bases removed from V and 7 bases from J, the gap between germline ends came to 12 bases. CDR1 and CDR2 (germline): SNHLY, FYNNEI. CDR3 length: 15 amino acids.